These T cell receptor beta chains were read from a single sample in a study of cytotoxic CD8 clonotypes in ibrutinib-treated CLL. The repertoire was sequenced with immunoSEQ multiplex PCR; TCRdb's copy has only in-frame clones and lacks some. The sample has about 200,000 clones, 65% to 80% seen once. The sample here was PBMCs, taken after 12 months of ibrutinib treatment. These receptors were collected from a human donor with chronic lymphocytic leukemia. Both conserved end residues are part of each CDR3. A D gene is named only where the DNA matches it firmly. Size is stated for part of the rows, as once, few or many counts, or as a class when the clone is expanded.

j_call: TRBJ1-1
v_call: TRBV18
clone_size: few
d_call: TRBD1
cdr3_aa: CASSPRTGAESEAFF
cdr3_nt: TGTGCCAGCTCACCACGGACAGGGGCGGAATCTGAAGCTTTCTTT

j_call: TRBJ2-2
v_call: TRBV6-5
clone_size: few
d_call: TRBD1
cdr3_aa: CATEGDRNTGELFF
cdr3_nt: TGTGCCACCGAAGGGGACAGGAACACCGGGGAGCTGTTTTTT

j_call: TRBJ2-2
v_call: TRBV4-2
clone_size: -
d_call: -
cdr3_aa: CASSQDLSWGSNTGELFF
cdr3_nt: TGTGCCAGCAGCCAAGATCTATCCTGGGGGTCGAACACCGGGGAGCTGTTTTTT

j_call: TRBJ2-3
v_call: TRBV30
clone_size: -
d_call: TRBD2
cdr3_aa: CAWGKGLATDTQYF
cdr3_nt: TGTGCCTGGGGGAAGGGACTAGCAACAGATACGCAGTATTTT

j_call: TRBJ1-5
v_call: TRBV7-2
clone_size: few
d_call: TRBD1
cdr3_aa: CASSGQGNQPQHF
cdr3_nt: TGTGCCAGCAGTGGACAGGGCAATCAGCCCCAGCATTTT

j_call: TRBJ1-2
v_call: TRBV30
clone_size: -
d_call: -
cdr3_aa: CAWSVGSEGYTF
cdr3_nt: TGTGCCTGGAGTGTCGGCAGCGAAGGCTACACCTTC

j_call: TRBJ1-1
v_call: TRBV5-1
clone_size: few
d_call: TRBD1
cdr3_aa: CASSLQGGDTEAFF
cdr3_nt: TGCGCCAGCAGCTTACAGGGGGGTGACACTGAAGCTTTCTTT

j_call: TRBJ1-2
v_call: TRBV9
clone_size: -
d_call: -
cdr3_aa: CASSVATGSSYGYTF
cdr3_nt: TGTGCCAGCAGCGTAGCTACGGGCAGCTCCTATGGCTACACCTTC

j_call: TRBJ2-7
v_call: TRBV7-3
clone_size: -
d_call: -
cdr3_aa: CASSPQVDYEQYF
cdr3_nt: TGTGCCAGCAGCCCCCAAGTCGACTACGAGCAGTACTTC

j_call: TRBJ1-2
v_call: TRBV6-5
clone_size: -
d_call: -
cdr3_aa: CASTSYRGNYGYTF
cdr3_nt: TGTGCCAGCACCTCATATAGGGGGAACTATGGCTACACCTTC

j_call: TRBJ2-7
v_call: TRBV10-2
clone_size: -
d_call: TRBD1
cdr3_aa: CASSPGQASSEQYF
cdr3_nt: TGCGCCAGTTCGCCGGGACAGGCCAGCTCCGAGCAGTACTTC

j_call: TRBJ2-5
v_call: TRBV7-9
clone_size: -
d_call: TRBD2
cdr3_aa: CASSLSSGSRETQYF
cdr3_nt: TGTGCCAGCAGCTTATCGAGCGGGAGCAGAGAGACCCAGTACTTC

j_call: TRBJ2-3
v_call: TRBV29-1
clone_size: -
d_call: TRBD1
cdr3_aa: CSADRGDTDTQYF
cdr3_nt: TGCAGCGCCGACAGGGGAGACACAGATACGCAGTATTTT

j_call: TRBJ2-3
v_call: TRBV4-3
clone_size: -
d_call: TRBD1
cdr3_aa: CASSQRFGGQGETDTQYF
cdr3_nt: TGCGCCAGCAGCCAAAGGTTTGGGGGACAGGGTGAAACAGATACGCAGTATTTT

j_call: TRBJ1-2
v_call: TRBV6-6
clone_size: -
d_call: -
cdr3_aa: CASHPDWTQTYGYTF
cdr3_nt: TGTGCCAGCCACCCCGACTGGACACAGACATATGGCTACACCTTC

j_call: TRBJ2-7
v_call: TRBV9
clone_size: once
d_call: -
cdr3_aa: CASSPKMSPTYEQYF
cdr3_nt: TGTGCCAGCAGCCCAAAGATGTCTCCGACCTACGAGCAGTACTTC